Below are 25 T cell receptor beta chains sequenced from a single sample in a study of blood T cell repertoires in COVID-19. TCRdb keeps only in-frame clones here, not all; method: immunoSEQ multiplex PCR. The top ten clones hold around 35% of a sample with about 38,000 clones, 70% to 90% of them seen once. The sequenced sample consisted of peripheral blood. These receptors were taken from a man aged 65-85 years with active COVID-19.

This chain links TRBV24-1 with TRBJ1-5; D is possibly TRBD1 (5 bases). The germline V gene has CDR1 KGHDR and CDR2 SFDVKD. V lost 2 bases and J 2 bases, leaving 18 bases between the germline ends. This CDR3 is 18 amino acids long. CDR3 amino acids: CATSDSRPGMIGNQPQHF. The DNA for the CDR3 is TGTGCCACCAGTGATTCGCGGCCAGGGATGATCGGCAATCAGCCCCAGCATTTT.

The chain has TRBV6-5 and TRBJ1-4; maybe TRBD1 (6 bases). Per the germline V gene, CDR1 is MNHEY and CDR2 is SVGAGI. V gave up 5 bases and J gave up 5 bases, with 12 bases separating them. The CDR3 spans 14 residues. The CDR3 spells CASSPQGRNEKLFF. CDR3 in DNA: TGTGCCAGCAGTCCACAGGGCCGAAATGAAAAACTGTTTTTT.

The rearrangement links TRBV7-8 to TRBJ2-1, with 7 bases that match TRBD1. The CDR3 totals 15 residues. Germline CDR1 reads SGHVS; CDR2 reads FQNEAQ. The trim removed 0 bases at V and 5 bases at J, leaving 4 bases unmatched. CDR3 sequence: CASSLAETGHNEQFF. The CDR3 DNA reads as TGTGCCAGCAGCTTAGCAGAGACAGGGCACAATGAGCAGTTCTTC.

J is TRBJ2-7 and V is TRBV5-1, with D possibly matching TRBD2 (6 bases). The germline V gene encodes CDR1 SGHRS and CDR2 YFSETQ. V was trimmed by 1 base and J by 7 bases, leaving 18 bases between them. The CDR3 is 15 residues long. The CDR3 region has the DNA TGCGCCAGCAGCTTGAACCCCGGGACTTTGGGGGAGCAGTACTTC. The encoded protein is CASSLNPGTLGEQYF.

The J gene is TRBJ1-6, the V gene TRBV19; TRBD1 aligns across 8 bases. Trimming cost V 9 bases and J 9 bases; bases outside gene matches: 7. The CDR3 extends over 13 amino acids. Germline V CDR1 and CDR2: LNHDA, SQIVND (reference sequence). The CDR3 region has the DNA TGTGCCAGCCGAGGGACAGGAGCTTCACCCCTCCACTTT. This encodes CASRGTGASPLHF.

About this clone: The conserved phenylalanine or tryptophan is not found at the CDR3 terminus, so this likely reflects a read error. The DNA is left out, because the CDR3 cannot be placed on it with certainty; the CDR3 is given as TCRdb lists it. The rearrangement links TRBV29-1 to TRBJ1-2; the tabulated D call, TRBD1, remains unverified against the DNA. The CDR3 is 12 residues long, ends included. In germline, CDR1 is SQVTM, CDR2 ANQGSEA. CDR3 loop: CSVKDRGPTFSI.

The rearrangement joins TRBV10-3 to TRBJ2-3; TRBD2 agrees at 9 bases. Germline V gene lookup returns CDR1 ENHRY and CDR2 SYGVKD. Trimming at V came to 7 bases and at J to 5 bases, leaving 13 bases not matched to a gene. The CDR3 is 16 amino acids. CDR3 coding DNA: TGTGCCATCACCAAAGATAGCGGGAGTCTGAGAGATACGCAGTATTTT. Its translation: CAITKDSGSLRDTQYF.

The chain uses TRBV2 and TRBJ2-3; 9 bases are shared with TRBD2. Germline V gene sequence: CDR1 SNHLY, CDR2 FYNNEI. V lost 6 bases, J lost 4 bases, and 5 bases stayed unmatched. The length of the CDR3 is 14 residues. This CDR3 is CASRALAGSDTQYF. For the CDR3, the DNA is TGTGCCAGCAGAGCACTAGCGGGCTCAGATACGCAGTATTTT.

About this clone itself: A read error may account for a junction end that differs from germline. The V call is TRBV11-1, the J call TRBJ2-4, with TRBD1 matching over 7 bases. This CDR3 comprises 15 residues. Germline V gives CDR1 SGHAT, CDR2 FQDESV (reference sequence). The CDR3 is CASSFLPGTENVQYF. The CDR3 DNA reads as TGTGCCAGCAGCTTCCTACCCGGGACAGAAAACGTTCAGTACTTC.

The chain uses TRBV5-5 and TRBJ2-5; a possible D gene is TRBD2 (5 bases). V was clipped by 5 bases and J by 6 bases, with 11 bases between them. The length of the CDR3 is 12 residues. Per the germline V gene, CDR1 is SGHKS and CDR2 is YYEKEE (reference sequence). In DNA, the CDR3 is TGTGCCAGCAGTCTTGAGGGAAAGACCCAGTACTTC. It yields the protein CASSLEGKTQYF.

This clone was recorded once. V usage is TRBV4-3 and J usage is TRBJ1-1; 7 bases fit TRBD1. J gave up 1 base and V 3 bases, and 8 bases lay outside the gene matches. This CDR3 has 16 residues. The germline V gene encodes CDR1 LGHNA and CDR2 YSLEER. Written as DNA, the CDR3 is TGCGCCAGCAGCCAGACAGGGTGGGATCGGAACACTGAAGCTTTCTTT. It specifies CASSQTGWDRNTEAFF.

The genes are TRBV28 and TRBJ2-3; TRBD2 matches at 10 bases. Per the germline V gene, CDR1 is MDHEN and CDR2 is SYDVKM. The CDR3 contains 17 residues. After removal of 7 bases from V and 1 base from J, the junction contained 11 bases not matched to a gene. CDR3 protein: CASIIGGTSDRTDTQYF. Written as DNA, the CDR3 is TGTGCCAGCATCATAGGAGGGACTAGCGACCGCACAGATACGCAGTATTTT.

The chain employs TRBV4-2 and TRBJ2-2; weak D call: TRBD2 (5 bases). Trimming took 0 bases from V and 1 from J, leaving 9 bases between them. The CDR3 covers 16 residues. Germline V CDR1 and CDR2: LGHNA, YNFKEQ. CDR3 sequence (DNA): TGTGCCAGCAGCCAAGAGAGGGTGGAGAACACCGGGGAGCTGTTTTTT. It yields the protein CASSQERVENTGELFF.

The chain joins TRBV28 to TRBJ2-2; no reliable D call. CDR3 size: 11 residues. Trimming took off 5 bases at V and 10 bases at J, with 8 bases between the two ends. Germline V gene lookup returns CDR1 MDHEN and CDR2 SYDVKM. DNA for the CDR3: TGTGCCAGCAGTGCCCAGAAGGAGCTGTTTTTT. This sequence encodes CASSAQKELFF.

The chain carries TRBV6-2 or TRBV6-3 and TRBJ1-5; D is ambiguous. This CDR3 is built from 18 residues. Germline CDR1 MNHEY, CDR2 SVGEGT. V dropped 5 bases and J dropped 0 bases, with 20 bases sitting between them. CDR3 coding DNA: TGTGCCAGCAGTCCAAGATCCGACGGAGATAATAGCAATCAGCCCCAGCATTTT. Its translation is CASSPRSDGDNSNQPQHF.

The rearrangement links TRBV2 to TRBJ1-2, with D tentatively TRBD1 (5 bases). This CDR3 is built from 13 residues. Per germline, CDR1 SNHLY and CDR2 FYNNEI. Deletions cut 7 bases from V and 3 bases from J, with 12 bases between. The chain's CDR3 is CASMGQGHYGYTF. In DNA form, the CDR3 reads TGTGCCAGCATGGGTCAGGGTCACTATGGCTACACCTTC.

This clone came up a few times. The V call is TRBV6-6, the J call TRBJ1-2, with TRBD1 as a possible D gene (5 bases). With 0 bases removed from V and 7 bases from J, the gap between germline ends came to 15 bases. The germline V gene has CDR1 MNHNY and CDR2 SVGAGI (reference sequence). The CDR3 extends over 15 amino acids. CDR3: CASSYSNSQGGGYTF. Here the CDR3 DNA reads TGTGCCAGCAGTTACTCGAACAGCCAGGGAGGTGGCTACACCTTC.

This clone was seen once. The chain links TRBV19 to TRBJ2-3; 7 bases are a match to TRBD1. V dropped 5 bases and J dropped 4; count of bases not matched to a gene: 6. The length of the CDR3 is 14 residues. In germline, CDR1 is LNHDA, CDR2 SQIVND (reference sequence). The DNA for the CDR3 is TGTGCCAGTAGTTTAAACAGGGGTGCAGATACGCAGTATTTT. Residues: CASSLNRGADTQYF.

This sequence joins TRBV2 and TRBJ2-2, with TRBD1 identical over 7 bases. Germline assignment: CDR1 SNHLY and CDR2 FYNNEI. V lost 4 bases, J lost 4 bases, and 3 bases stayed unmatched. The CDR3 consists of 14 residues. CDR3 sequence: CASSGQGGTGELFF. CDR3 nucleotide sequence: TGTGCCAGCAGTGGACAGGGCGGCACCGGGGAGCTGTTTTTT. Complete variable domain (other parts from reference TRBV2 and TRBJ2-2): EPEVTQTPSHQVTQMGQEVILRCVPISNHLYFYWYRQILGQKVEFLVSFYNNEISEKSEIFDDQFSVERPDGSNFTLKIRSTKLEDSAMYFCASSGQGGTGELFFGEGSRLTVL.

The rearrangement links TRBV6-6 to TRBJ2-3; D possibly corresponds to TRBD1 (5 bases). In germline, CDR1 is MNHNY, CDR2 SVGAGI (reference sequence). This CDR3 contains 14 residues. Trimming stripped 6 bases from V and 0 bases from J, with 10 bases between. CDR3 in amino acids: CASRETGSTDTQYF. The CDR3 nucleotides read TGTGCCAGCAGAGAAACAGGTAGCACAGATACGCAGTATTTT.

This chain connects TRBV6-6 to TRBJ2-3; D remains unclear. The V end lost 2 bases, the J end lost 6 bases, and 3 bases lay between the germline ends. Germline values: CDR1 MNHNY, CDR2 SVGAGI (reference sequence). This CDR3 has 11 amino acids. In DNA, the CDR3 is TGTGCCAGCAGTTACCGGGATACGCAGTATTTT. It is translated as CASSYRDTQYF.

Only one count was recorded for this clone. The chain is built from TRBV7-3 and TRBJ2-3; TRBD1 aligns across 8 bases. With 1 base clipped from V and 3 bases from J, the junction kept 0 bases outside the gene matches. Germline lookup yields CDR1 SGHTA and CDR2 FQGTGA. The CDR3 is 14 residues long. CDR3 nucleotides: TGTGCCAGCAGCTTAAGGGACAGGACAGATACGCAGTATTTT. It codes for CASSLRDRTDTQYF.

The V gene is TRBV27, the J gene TRBJ2-7; TRBD1 might be the D (5 bases). This CDR3 contains 15 residues. Per the germline V gene, CDR1 is MNHEY and CDR2 is SMNVEV (reference sequence). The V end lost 8 bases, the J end lost 3 bases, and 20 bases lay between the germline ends. The DNA for the CDR3 is TGTGCCAGCCGCCTAGGGGCCTGGGGAAACTACGAGCAGTACTTC. Protein: CASRLGAWGNYEQYF.

This clone was seen just once. This chain connects TRBV19 to TRBJ1-4, with TRBD1 matching over 7 bases. The V gene end was trimmed by 5 bases and the J gene end by 5 bases; junction bases not matched to a gene: 11. The CDR3 totals 16 residues. Looked up from germline, CDR1 is LNHDA and CDR2 is SQIVND (reference sequence). CDR3 DNA: TGTGCCAGTAGTGCCCTTAACAGGGGACGGAATGAAAAACTGTTTTTT. It codes for CASSALNRGRNEKLFF.

This sequence joins TRBV6-5 and TRBJ2-7, with D perhaps matching TRBD2 (7 bases). The CDR3 sequence is 16 residues long. The V and J ends lost 0 bases and 4 bases respectively, with 16 bases between them. CDR1 and CDR2 from the germline V gene are MNHEY and SVGAGI. The CDR3 is CASSYSTGGYHYEQYF. CDR3 sequence (DNA): TGTGCCAGCAGTTACTCCACGGGGGGCTACCATTACGAGCAGTACTTC.